This T cell receptor (beta chain) was found in a study of CD8 T cells in ankylosing spondylitis (TCRdb year 2017). Background for the entire study: The study profiled T cell receptor beta repertoires in healthy donors and ankylosing spondylitis patients to find disease-linked TCR variants. In total, the full study cohort was made up of roughly 100 healthy donors and 20 to 25 ankylosing spondylitis patients. Peripheral blood was sampled, and synovial fluid was also collected from ankylosing spondylitis patients. Study-wide findings and limitations: A CD8+ phenotype was shown by the disease-linked clones, which were found at relatively low frequencies in peripheral blood. Blood from ankylosing spondylitis patients appeared to be characterized by a TCR beta motif made up of several highly homologous amino acid variants. According to the report, matched synovial fluid samples from ankylosing spondylitis patients were significantly enriched for the disease-linked clones. Some TCR beta motif variants had previously been reported in synovial fluid and blood of reactive arthritis patients, which suggested common disease-initiation mechanisms.

The germline V end is reduced by 4 bases and the J end by 3 bases; junction bases left unmatched: 6. Looking up the germline V gene (reference sequence) yields CDR1 DFQATT and CDR2 SNEGSKA. CDR3 length: 14 amino acids, cysteine to phenylalanine. Kept here is only the CDR3 DNA, which spans 42 bases and is read in frame from base 1. The run used an Illumina HiSeq 2500. Quantitative 5'-RACE with molecular barcodes was the method used to prepare the TCR beta libraries. The authors processed their data as follows. Disease-linked TCR variants were identified with a new computational method built on a probabilistic model of VDJ rearrangement. TCRdb reran the public reads through fastp at Q25 and MiXCR, keeping productive beta chains. When rows share a CDR3 protein, they turn into one entry using the most common DNA and genes. For this entry, the V and J calls and clone size follow TCRdb and not the study's own pipeline. In all, the sample holds 250,000 to 350,000 distinct CDR3 sequences, and roughly 20% of those were seen once. Clones ranked in the top ten supply less than 9.5% of the sample.

On this clonotype itself: The clone's antigen remains unknown. Base qualities are not recorded, but no much larger clone differs from it by a single base.

The clonotype comes from a male donor with ankylosing spondylitis or in good health (not recorded which). Sample: blood, either unsorted or a sorted T cell fraction (not recorded which). This chain is built from TRBV20-1 and TRBJ1-2, with 9 bases matching TRBD1. CDR3 sequence: CSAKTGGADYGYTF. The nucleotides read TGCAGTGCTAAAACAGGGGGCGCTGACTATGGCTACACCTTC.